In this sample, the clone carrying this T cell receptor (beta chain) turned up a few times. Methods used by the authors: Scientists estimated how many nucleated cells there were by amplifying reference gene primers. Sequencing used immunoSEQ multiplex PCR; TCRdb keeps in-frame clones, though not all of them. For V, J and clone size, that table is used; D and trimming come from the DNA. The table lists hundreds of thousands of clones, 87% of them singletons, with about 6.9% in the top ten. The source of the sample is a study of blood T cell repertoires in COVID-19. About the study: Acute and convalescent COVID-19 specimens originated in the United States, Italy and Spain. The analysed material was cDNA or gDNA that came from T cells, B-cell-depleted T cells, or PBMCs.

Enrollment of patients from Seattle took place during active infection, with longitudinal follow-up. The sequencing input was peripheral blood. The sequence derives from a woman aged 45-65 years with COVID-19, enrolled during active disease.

DNA for the CDR3: TGTGCCAGCAATCGACTAGTAGGGCACGAGCAGTACTTC. This translates into CASNRLVGHEQYF. V gene TRBV2 combines with J gene TRBJ2-7; the D gene is possibly TRBD2 (6 bases). Germline CDR1 reads SNHLY; CDR2 reads FYNNEI. V shed 7 bases and J shed 5 bases, with 15 bases lying between them. This CDR3 is 13 amino acids long.